This T cell receptor beta chain is from a study of blood T cells in healthy people across ages. Isolation per sample recovered at least 6 million PBMCs. Germline CDR1 and CDR2: DFQATT and SNEGSKA (reference sequence). This CDR3 is 15 amino acids long. In its sample, this clonotype was seen a few times. Primers used in a second PCR of about 7 to 12 cycles were a sample-barcoded 5' primer and a J-beta primer mix. Via MiXCR, TCRdb re-called the 5' RACE reads, giving one row per CDR3 protein. In the table there are 750,000 to 950,000 distinct CDR3 sequences, 29% of which are singletons. These data also formed part of another study, on T cells of mothers and their children. This second study notes: During the second PCR, the M1S primer introduced sample barcodes along with 2-4 random nucleotides. Sequencing returned over 8 million TCR beta CDR3 reads per mother and approximately 3 million per child.

The sequencing input was blood. The clonotype comes from a woman aged 40 to 50 in good health. The gene calls are TRBV20-1 and TRBJ2-1, with TRBD2 identical over 7 bases. The J call may be mistaken, given a closer DNA end match to TRBJ2-7. The CDR3 nucleotides are TGCAGTGCTAGACGGCCTAGCGGTTCCTACAATGAGCAGTACTTC. It encodes CSARRPSGSYNEQYF.